This T cell receptor beta chain was found in a study of cytomegalovirus exposure and HLA in healthy donors. The PCR used 60 Vbeta and 13 Jbeta primers. Sequencing used immunoSEQ multiplex PCR; TCRdb keeps in-frame clones, though not all of them. The sample records roughly 80,000 clones, about 80% being singletons. Turning to this clone: Its target is not known.

This CDR3 spans 13 amino acids. Germline V CDR1 and CDR2: SGHDN, FVKESK. The V and J ends lost 1 base and 7 bases respectively, with 10 bases between them. Study results and caveats: In vitro experiments confirmed that a few CMV-associated chains were specific for CMV antigens.

This receptor was taken from a man in his forties in good health and CMV-seronegative. The rearrangement uses TRBV14 and TRBJ1-2, with D perhaps TRBD1 (5 bases). The sequenced material came from PBMCs. CDR3 in amino acids: CASSQAVQVGYTF. CDR3 DNA: TGTGCCAGCAGCCAAGCGGTACAGGTTGGCTACACCTTC.